These 29 T cell receptor beta chains came from one sample sequenced in a study of molecular identifiers for immune sequencing clone quantification. TCRdb called the PCR reads again in MiXCR, with one record for every CDR3 protein. Among tens of thousands of distinct CDR3 sequences listed, approximately 34% were seen once. Sequencing was performed on naive CD8+ T cells from blood, with Jurkat cell RNA spiked in. Subset specified: FACS-sorted CD8+CD4-CCR7+CD45RA+ naive T cells. These TCRs come from a human donor in good health. Some libraries in this study had Jurkat cell RNA spiked in.

On this clonotype: This likely comes from a read error, as the CDR3 has no conserved phenylalanine or tryptophan at its end. CDR3 DNA: TGCGCCAGCAGCCAAGACGGCAGGCAGACCCAGTACTAC. Protein product: CASSQDGRQTQYY. The chain employs TRBV4-3 and TRBJ2-5; the D is unclear. V dropped 0 bases and J dropped 6 bases, with 8 bases sitting between them. CDR3 length: 13 residues. Germline-derived CDR1 and CDR2 are LGHNA and YSLEER.

The chain has TRBV27 and TRBJ1-1; tentatively, D is TRBD1 (6 bases). Germline lookup yields CDR1 MNHEY and CDR2 SMNVEV (reference sequence). Trimming removed 1 base at V and 6 bases at J, with 21 bases between. CDR3 length equals 17 residues. The CDR3 sequence is CASSLYYGTPIGAEAFF. CDR3 in DNA: TGTGCCAGCAGTTTATATTACGGGACACCGATTGGCGCTGAAGCTTTCTTT.

This clonotype appeared a few times. This may be a read error, as it is one base from a much larger clone. This CDR3 reads CASNVERETVNEQFF. CDR3 nucleotides: TGTGCCAGCAACGTAGAGCGGGAGACGGTCAATGAGCAGTTCTTC. The chain uses TRBV9 and TRBJ2-1; 8 bases line up with TRBD2. This CDR3 comprises 15 residues. Germline V CDR1 and CDR2: SGDLS, YYNGEE.

This clonotype was seen more than once but under ten times. The genes are TRBV28 and TRBJ1-5; the D gene is possibly TRBD1 (5 bases). CDR1 is MDHEN, CDR2 SYDVKM, per germline. The V and J ends lost 6 bases and 2 bases respectively, with 14 bases between them. There are 15 residues in the CDR3. The CDR3 reads CASRYPRGGNQPQHF. The DNA of the CDR3 is TGTGCCAGCAGATACCCACGGGGGGGCAATCAGCCCCAGCATTTT.

The chain carries TRBV4-3 and TRBJ2-3, with 8 bases identical to TRBD1. The CDR3 length is 14 residues. Germline V gives CDR1 LGHNA, CDR2 YSLEER. The V and J ends lost 4 bases and 3 bases, in that order; junction bases with no gene match: 3. In DNA, the CDR3 is TGCGCCAGCAGCCGAGGACAGGGTACAGATACGCAGTATTTT. It is translated as CASSRGQGTDTQYF.

This clonotype showed up just a few times. The V gene is TRBV12-3 or TRBV12-4, the J gene TRBJ2-7; possible D gene TRBD1, 5 bases. The CDR3 has 15 amino acids. V lost 3 bases to trimming and J lost 3 bases, with 15 bases between them. CDR3 sequence: CASSLWGLVGYEQYF. The CDR3 bases are TGTGCCAGCAGTTTGTGGGGCTTGGTAGGCTACGAGCAGTACTTC.

As regards this clonotype: A much larger clone is a single base away; this may be a read error. The chain uses TRBV29-1 and TRBJ2-3; D is unresolved. The J call is doubtful: the DNA matches TRBJ1-5 better. This CDR3 is 10 amino acids long. Per the germline V gene, CDR1 is SQVTM and CDR2 is ANQGSEA. The CDR3 region is CSVMGDTQHF. CDR3 nucleotides: TGCAGCGTTATGGGAGATACGCAGCATTTT.

Of note for this clonotype: Mismatch with germline at one junction end may stem from a read error. The J gene is TRBJ2-2, the V gene TRBV6-5, with a possible D match to TRBD2 (6 bases). This CDR3 spans 13 amino acids. CDR1 and CDR2 from the germline V gene are MNHEY and SVGAGI. CDR3: CACSSLGGGELFF. The CDR3 DNA reads as TGTGCCTGCAGTAGTCTTGGAGGGGGGGAGCTGTTTTTT.

In regard to this clonotype: Likely a read error: the CDR3 ends without its conserved phenylalanine or tryptophan. The chain is built from TRBV28 and TRBJ2-2; TRBD2 aligns across 7 bases. The CDR3 is 16 amino acids. Germline trimming cut 3 bases from V and 5 bases from J; bases unmatched to any gene: 9. Per the germline V gene, CDR1 is MDHEN and CDR2 is SYDVKM. The CDR3 here is CASSFGGRGETGELFI. The CDR3 DNA reads TGTGCCAGCAGTTTTGGAGGGAGGGGCGAGACCGGGGAGCTGTTTATT.

This clonotype has only a few counts. The chain links TRBV19 to TRBJ2-5; TRBD2 matches at 13 bases. Per germline, CDR1 LNHDA and CDR2 SQIVND (reference sequence). The CDR3 sequence is 14 residues long. V lost 9 bases and J lost 3; bases outside the gene matches: 4. The CDR3 here is CASRGLAGEETQYF. CDR3 bases: TGTGCCAGCCGAGGACTAGCGGGAGAAGAGACCCAGTACTTC.

Note on this clonotype: A read error may explain this, as a much larger clone is one base away. The chain joins TRBV20-1 to TRBJ2-7; D is perhaps TRBD2 (6 bases). This CDR3 region has 13 residues. V lost 2 bases and J 6 bases, leaving 14 bases between the germline ends. The germline CDR1 and CDR2 sequences are DFQATT and SNEGSKA (reference sequence). The CDR3 sequence is CSARWPAGFEQYF. The CDR3 region has the DNA TGCAGTGCTAGATGGCCCGCGGGGTTCGAGCAGTACTTC.

This clonotype was observed at least ten times. V and J are TRBV24-1 and TRBJ2-2, with TRBD1 matching 7 bases. CDR1 and CDR2 (germline): KGHDR, SFDVKD. The CDR3 contains 16 residues. V trimming: 3 bases; J trimming: 0 bases; junction bases outside the gene matches: 3. CDR3 residues: CATSDPGQTNTGELFF. The DNA of the CDR3 is TGTGCCACCAGTGATCCGGGACAGACGAACACCGGGGAGCTGTTTTTT.

This clonotype was counted many times. This chain links TRBV27 with TRBJ1-5; the D gene is possibly TRBD1 (6 bases). V lost 1 base and J 7 bases, leaving 11 bases between the germline ends. Germline V gene lookup returns CDR1 MNHEY and CDR2 SMNVEV (reference sequence). This CDR3 region has 14 residues. The CDR3 is CASSLWGLGQPQHF. The CDR3, as DNA: TGTGCCAGCAGTTTATGGGGGCTTGGGCAGCCCCAGCATTTT.

To note about this clonotype: One end of the junction varies from germline; a read error may be responsible. The rearrangement links TRBV23-1 to TRBJ2-2; the D is unclear. TRBV23-1 is recorded as an ORF, its role being uncertain. This CDR3 contains 13 residues. Written as DNA, the CDR3 is TGCGCCAGCTGTCAAAGCTGGAAGTCGGTGCTGTTTTTT. Its protein is CASCQSWKSVLFF.

This clonotype was counted at least ten times. The chain links TRBV29-1 to TRBJ2-5, with D tentatively TRBD2 (5 bases). The CDR3 consists of 14 residues. The V end lost 1 base, the J end lost 4 bases, and 13 bases lay between the germline ends. The germline V gene encodes CDR1 SQVTM and CDR2 ANQGSEA. The CDR3 region has the DNA TGCAGCGTTGAAGCTGAAGGCGCGGGAGAGACCCAGTACTTC. This gives the protein CSVEAEGAGETQYF.

The J gene is TRBJ2-7, the V gene TRBV27; D call uncertain. Germline loops: CDR1 MNHEY, CDR2 SMNVEV (reference sequence). The CDR3 is 14 residues long. Trimming removed 6 bases from V and 0 bases from J, with 12 bases in between. CDR3 loop: CASSYRIYSYEQYF. CDR3 sequence (DNA): TGTGCCAGCAGCTACAGAATATACTCCTACGAGCAGTACTTC.

The sample holds many counts of this clonotype. The rearrangement joins TRBV5-4 to TRBJ1-1; a weak D match, TRBD1 (5 bases). CDR1 is SGHNT, CDR2 YYREEE, per germline (reference sequence). The V gene lost 3 bases and the J gene lost 4 bases, with 25 bases spanning the gap. The CDR3 length is 18 residues. In DNA form, the CDR3 reads TGTGCCAGCAGCTCCCTTCCGGGACTCTCTTTAGTATCCACTGAAGCTTTCTTT. Encoded protein: CASSSLPGLSLVSTEAFF. The whole variable domain, filled in from reference TRBV5-4 and TRBJ1-1, reads ETGVTQSPTHLIKTRGQQVTLRCSSQSGHNTVSWYQQALGQGPQFIFQYYREEENGRGNFPPRFSGLQFPNYSSELNVNALELDDSALYLCASSSLPGLSLVSTEAFFGQGTRLTVV.

The sample holds a few counts of this clonotype. This chain uses TRBV20-1 with TRBJ2-7; the match to TRBD2 covers 11 bases. Germline V lookup: CDR1 DFQATT, CDR2 SNEGSKA (reference sequence). Losses at the gene ends were 1 base for V and 4 bases for J; bases not matched to a gene: 9. The CDR3 consists of 16 residues. CDR3 in DNA: TGCAGTGCTAGAGGGCTACTAGCGGGAGTGACGTACGAGCAGTACTTC. Amino acid sequence: CSARGLLAGVTYEQYF.

A remark on this clonotype: A read error is likely, as this CDR3 ends without the conserved phenylalanine or tryptophan. V gene TRBV4-3 combines with J gene TRBJ1-1, with TRBD1 matching 9 bases. The CDR3 totals 15 residues. The V and J ends lost 0 bases and 6 bases, in that order; junction bases with no gene match: 5. From germline, CDR1 is LGHNA and CDR2 YSLEER. The DNA for the CDR3 is TGCGCCAGCAGCCAAGATCCGACAGGGGGAGCTGAAGCTTTCATT. Its protein product is CASSQDPTGGAEAFI.

The CDR3 bases are TGTGCCAGCAGCCCAGATGGGGCTAGCGGCTACCTCGGGCAGTACTTC. Protein: CASSPDGASGYLGQYF. This chain joins TRBV4-2 and TRBJ2-7; 7 positions match TRBD2. CDR1 LGHNA and CDR2 YNFKEQ come from the germline V gene. The CDR3 loop spans 16 amino acids. Trimming took 4 bases from V and 9 from J; bases not matched to a gene: 18.

This clonotype was counted a few times. The chain couples TRBV4-3 to TRBJ2-7; perhaps TRBD2 as D (6 bases). The CDR3 extends over 15 amino acids. Trimming shortened V by 4 bases and J by 2 bases, and 15 bases separated the two germline ends. Germline V CDR1 and CDR2: LGHNA, YSLEER. CDR3 sequence reads: CASSPGVSGPYEQYF. CDR3 coding DNA: TGCGCCAGCAGCCCGGGGGTGTCGGGTCCCTACGAGCAGTACTTC.

Here the CDR3 DNA reads TGCAGTGCTAGAGAACCGCAGAGGCCGCCGAATGAGCAGTTCTTC. It codes for CSAREPQRPPNEQFF. V gene TRBV20-1 combines with J gene TRBJ2-1; D unresolved. The CDR3 has 15 residues. V lost 0 bases, J lost 7 bases, and 16 bases lay in between. Germline V gene lookup returns CDR1 DFQATT and CDR2 SNEGSKA (reference sequence).

About this clonotype: At one of its ends the junction is not consistent with the germline gene, which may arise from a read error. The J gene is TRBJ1-1, the V gene TRBV4-1; no reliable D call. This CDR3 comprises 12 residues. Germline V gene data show CDR1 as MGHRA and CDR2 as YSYEKL. CDR3 sequence reads: CASSHRDTEAVF. CDR3 nucleotide sequence: TGCGCCAGCAGCCACCGTGACACTGAAGCTGTCTTT.

Concerning this clonotype: A single base separates this from a much larger clone, so it may be a read error. The chain employs TRBV27 and TRBJ1-1; weak D call: TRBD1 (6 bases). Germline lookup yields CDR1 MNHEY and CDR2 SMNVEV (reference sequence). V was trimmed by 6 bases and J by 6 bases, leaving 14 bases between them. CDR3 length equals 13 residues. CDR3 residues: CASRLGGKSEAFF. The CDR3 coding sequence is TGTGCCAGCAGATTGGGGGGCAAGTCTGAAGCTTTCTTT.

There are many counts of this clonotype. This sequence joins TRBV14 and TRBJ1-1; perhaps TRBD1 as D (5 bases). Germline V gene sequence: CDR1 SGHDN, CDR2 FVKESK. The CDR3 has 14 residues. The ends were cut back, 0 bases at V and 6 bases at J, with 11 bases in the middle. CDR3 protein: CASSQDWGTPEAFF. The CDR3 nucleotides read TGTGCCAGCAGCCAAGACTGGGGGACGCCTGAAGCTTTCTTT.

The gene calls are TRBV15 and TRBJ2-5; no clear D. This CDR3 has 13 amino acids. Per the germline V gene, CDR1 is LNHNV and CDR2 is YYDKDF (reference sequence). The germline V and J ends were trimmed by 1 base and 5 bases, with 8 bases remaining between them. DNA for the CDR3: TGTGCCACCAGCAGAGGCCCCCCGGAGACCCAGTACTTC. Its protein product is CATSRGPPETQYF. Combining the CDR3 with reference TRBV15 and TRBJ2-5 gives the whole variable domain DAMVIQNPRYQVTQFGKPVTLSCSQTLNHNVMYWYQQKSSQAPKLLFHYYDKDFNNEADTPDNFQSRRPNTSFCFLDIRSPGLGDTAMYLCATSRGPPETQYFGPGTRLLVL.

For this clonotype: A much bigger clone sits one base away, suggesting this may be a read error. This chain uses TRBV29-1 with TRBJ2-6; no reliable D call. CDR1 and CDR2 from the germline V gene are SQVTM and ANQGSEA. The CDR3 length is 16 residues. The V gene lost 6 bases and the J gene lost 3 bases, with 18 bases spanning the gap. The CDR3 reads CSVPEPYLLGANVLTF. CDR3 sequence (DNA): TGCAGCGTCCCCGAGCCCTATTTGCTTGGGGCCAACGTCCTGACTTTC.

As concerns this clonotype: The germline gene is not matched at one end of the junction; a read error may be the cause. CDR3 in amino acids: CGSNGDSGTQYF. The CDR3 DNA reads as TGTGGCAGCAATGGGGACTCGGGGACCCAGTACTTC. The rearrangement uses TRBV12-3 or TRBV12-4 and TRBJ2-5, with D perhaps TRBD2 (6 bases). CDR3 size: 12 residues.

This sequence joins TRBV16 and TRBJ2-2, with TRBD1 matching 7 bases. Trimming removed 4 bases from V and 1 base from J; junction bases left unmatched: 3. The CDR3 runs 15 residues. Germline CDR1 reads KGHSY; CDR2 reads FQNENV. Here the CDR3 reads CASSLRDRNTGELFF. The CDR3 DNA sequence: TGTGCCAGCAGCCTCAGGGACAGGAACACCGGGGAGCTGTTTTTT. The full variable domain, its missing parts supplied by reference TRBV16 and TRBJ2-2, is GEEVAQTPKHLVRGEGQKAKLYCAPIKGHSYVFWYQQVLKNEFKFLISFQNENVFDETGMPKERFSAKCLPNSPCSLEIQATKLEDSAVYFCASSLRDRNTGELFFGEGSRLTVL.